The 20 T cell receptor beta chains reported below all come from one sample, sequenced in a study of identical twins. Using its own MiXCR run on the 5' RACE reads, TCRdb lists one record per CDR3 protein. In the table there are about 920,000 distinct CDR3 sequences, 9% to 15% of which are singletons. The same data also contributed to another study, on yellow fever vaccine responses in identical twins.

The source material was PBMCs. These receptors came from a woman younger than 35 in good health.

V is TRBV10-3 and J is TRBJ2-1; D gene ambiguous. The CDR3 is 16 amino acids. Germline CDR1 is ENHRY and CDR2 is SYGVKD. Trimming took off 4 bases at V and 3 bases at J, with 16 bases between the two ends. The CDR3 sequence is CAISVAQIVDYNEQFF. In nucleotides, the CDR3 is TGTGCCATCAGTGTAGCACAAATCGTCGACTACAATGAGCAGTTCTTC.

J is TRBJ2-3 and V is TRBV29-1, with D possibly TRBD2 on 6 matching bases. The germline V gene encodes CDR1 SQVTM and CDR2 ANQGSEA. V was clipped by 6 bases and J by 7 bases, with 14 bases between them. This CDR3 comprises 12 residues. The CDR3 reads CSVGDFVYTQYF. The DNA of the CDR3 is TGCAGCGTAGGGGACTTCGTTTATACGCAGTATTTT.

The V call is TRBV20-1, the J call TRBJ2-2; D is possibly TRBD1 (5 bases). V lost 1 base to trimming and J lost 0 bases, with 9 bases between them. CDR1 is DFQATT and CDR2 is SNEGSKA in the germline V gene (reference sequence). The CDR3 covers 15 residues. The CDR3 is CSARVTDPNTGELFF. For the CDR3, the DNA is TGCAGTGCTAGAGTGACAGATCCGAACACCGGGGAGCTGTTTTTT.

This sequence joins TRBV5-1 and TRBJ2-2, with D maybe TRBD2 (5 bases). Germline V gene data show CDR1 as SGHRS and CDR2 as YFSETQ. The CDR3 extends over 17 amino acids. Trimming shortened V by 0 bases and J by 5 bases, and 17 bases separated the two germline ends. CDR3 protein: CASSLEVARGRTGELFF. CDR3 nucleotides: TGCGCCAGCAGCTTGGAGGTAGCCCGAGGGCGGACCGGGGAGCTGTTTTTT.

This clonotype was seen only a few times. The chain employs TRBV24-1 and TRBJ2-2; maybe TRBD2 (6 bases). The CDR3 extends over 16 amino acids. Germline loops: CDR1 KGHDR, CDR2 SFDVKD. Trimming removed 7 bases from V and 1 base from J, with 15 bases in between. CDR3 amino acids: CATRSNSGGNTGELFF. For the CDR3, the DNA is TGTGCCACCAGATCAAATAGCGGAGGGAACACCGGGGAGCTGTTTTTT.

This clonotype has ten or more counts. The genes are TRBV12-3 or TRBV12-4 and TRBJ2-3; unclear D gene. This CDR3 is 12 amino acids long. V was shortened by 5 bases and J by 11 bases, with 14 bases between the two germline ends. CDR3 in DNA: TGTGCCAGCAGTCCGGACCTAACTCAGCAGTATTTT. Residues: CASSPDLTQQYF.

This clonotype was recorded a few times. The chain is built from TRBV11-2 and TRBJ2-3, with 7 bases aligning to TRBD2. V gave up 1 base and J gave up 6 bases; unmatched junction bases: 7. Germline-derived CDR1 and CDR2 are SGHAT and FQNNGV. The CDR3 loop spans 15 amino acids. CDR3 amino acids: CASSLGTRGRDTQYF. The CDR3 bases are TGTGCCAGCAGCTTAGGGACTAGAGGTCGGGATACGCAGTATTTT.

This clonotype has a handful of counts. V usage is TRBV4-1 and J usage is TRBJ2-3; the D is unclear. CDR1 MGHRA and CDR2 YSYEKL come from the germline V gene. The CDR3 covers 15 residues. The V gene lost 1 base and the J gene lost 0 bases, with 8 bases spanning the gap. The CDR3, as DNA: TGCGCCAGCAGCCAAGGGACGGTGAGCACAGATACGCAGTATTTT. Translated: CASSQGTVSTDTQYF.

The chain links TRBV29-1 to TRBJ2-1; no clear D. V lost 5 bases and J lost 10, with 12 bases in between. CDR1 is SQVTM and CDR2 is ANQGSEA in the germline V gene. This CDR3 has 11 amino acids. CDR3 protein: CSVPSYREQFF. The CDR3 coding sequence is TGCAGCGTTCCCAGTTATAGGGAGCAGTTCTTC.

This clonotype was seen only a few times. The chain couples TRBV6-2 or TRBV6-3 to TRBJ1-5; D gene ambiguous. Germline CDR1 reads MNHEY; CDR2 reads SVGEGT. The CDR3 extends over 14 amino acids. V lost 7 bases to trimming and J lost 1 base, with 11 bases between them. The CDR3 protein is CASTPRVSNQPQHF. The CDR3 region has the DNA TGTGCCAGCACACCTCGAGTGAGCAATCAGCCCCAGCATTTT.

This clonotype appeared a few times. V is TRBV6-5 and J is TRBJ1-2; 7 nucleotides align to TRBD1. The CDR3 is 13 residues long. Germline lookup yields CDR1 MNHEY and CDR2 SVGAGI. After removal of 0 bases from V and 7 bases from J, the junction contained 2 bases not matched to a gene. CDR3 DNA sequence: TGTGCCAGCAGTTACTCGGCAGGGGGTGGCTACACCTTC. Its protein is CASSYSAGGGYTF.

There are a few counts of this clonotype. The CDR3 region has the DNA TGCGCCAGCAGCTTGTTGGGGCCAGGGAGTACAGATACGCAGTATTTT. It translates to CASSLLGPGSTDTQYF. The J gene is TRBJ2-3, the V gene TRBV5-1; D tentatively reads TRBD1 or TRBD2 (5 bases each). The CDR3 contains 16 residues. Germline CDR1 SGHRS, CDR2 YFSETQ. V was trimmed by 1 base and J by 3 bases, leaving 15 bases between them.

The chain links TRBV11-1 to TRBJ1-2; a weak D match, TRBD1 (6 bases). This CDR3 has 19 amino acids. V was clipped by 3 bases and J by 5 bases, with 28 bases between them. In germline, CDR1 is SGHAT, CDR2 FQDESV (reference sequence). The CDR3, as DNA: TGTGCCAGCAGCTTGGGTATCCCCGGCGCTCACCAGGGGCGATATGGCTACACCTTC. Translating it yields CASSLGIPGAHQGRYGYTF.

This clonotype was seen just once. This chain uses TRBV7-6 with TRBJ1-2; D is ambiguous. Trimming took 10 bases from V and 4 from J, leaving 25 bases between them. CDR1 and CDR2 (germline): SGHVS, FNYEAQ. This CDR3 contains 16 residues. Written as DNA, the CDR3 is TGTGCCACCCAATGCGACCCACCGAGGAGCACCTATGGCTACACCTTC. Residues: CATQCDPPRSTYGYTF.

The chain has TRBV7-6 and TRBJ2-3; TRBD2 agrees at 8 bases. Per the germline V gene, CDR1 is SGHVS and CDR2 is FNYEAQ. This CDR3 contains 15 residues. V gave up 6 bases and J gave up 2 bases; unmatched junction bases: 7. DNA for the CDR3: TGTGCCAGCAGTAAGAGCGGGAGTACCACAGATACGCAGTATTTT. It codes for CASSKSGSTTDTQYF. Full variable domain (outside the CDR3, taken from reference TRBV7-6 and TRBJ2-3): GAGVSQSPRYKVTKRGQDVALRCDPISGHVSLYWYRQALGQGPEFLTYFNYEAQQDKSGLPNDRFSAERPEGSISTLTIQRTEQRDSAMYRCASSKSGSTTDTQYFGPGTRLTVL.

The rearrangement uses TRBV28 and TRBJ2-1; a weak D match, TRBD1 (5 bases). CDR1 is MDHEN, CDR2 SYDVKM, per germline. This CDR3 region has 13 residues. V dropped 5 bases and J dropped 10 bases, with 15 bases sitting between them. The CDR3 DNA follows: TGTGCCAGCAGTACGCTGACAGCACGCGAGCAGTTCTTC. Residues: CASSTLTAREQFF.

This clonotype was seen a few times. The chain couples TRBV12-3 or TRBV12-4 to TRBJ2-7; unclear D gene. The CDR3 consists of 13 residues. The germline V and J ends were trimmed by 2 bases and 0 bases, with 5 bases remaining between them. CDR3 loop: CASSLTPSYEQYV. Written as DNA, the CDR3 is TGTGCCAGCAGTTTAACCCCCTCCTACGAGCAGTACGTC.

This clonotype was counted a few times. The chain is built from TRBV19 and TRBJ2-2; D ambiguous. The CDR3 covers 13 residues. Germline assignment: CDR1 LNHDA and CDR2 SQIVND (reference sequence). The V end lost 6 bases, the J end lost 6 bases, and 11 bases lay between the germline ends. The DNA for the CDR3 is TGTGCCAGTAGCCAAACACGTTCCGGGGAGCTGTTTTTT. Residues: CASSQTRSGELFF.

The rearrangement links TRBV6-1 to TRBJ2-1; the D gene could be TRBD1 or TRBD2 (5 bases each). The germline CDR1 and CDR2 sequences are MNHNS and SASEGT. Trimming left V 8 bases short and J 2 bases short, with 10 bases between. This CDR3 spans 13 amino acids. The CDR3 loop is CASAGATYNEQFF. CDR3 DNA sequence: TGTGCCAGCGCCGGGGCCACCTACAATGAGCAGTTCTTC.

This rearrangement joins TRBV12-3 or TRBV12-4 to TRBJ2-7; the match to TRBD2 covers 11 bases. V dropped 5 bases and J dropped 1; count of bases not matched to a gene: 10. CDR3 length: 17 residues. The CDR3 DNA follows: TGTGCCAGCAGTCCCGAACAACTAGCGGGAGCTTCCTACGAGCAGTACTTC. This sequence encodes CASSPEQLAGASYEQYF.